These T cell receptor beta chains were read from a single sample in a study of neoadjuvant nivolumab and ipilimumab in lung cancer. Sequenced by immunoSEQ multiplex PCR; TCRdb stores in-frame clones only, minus some. The sample shows tens of thousands of clones, just over 90% of them seen only once. The sample was peripheral blood, taken after neoadjuvant nivolumab, alone or with ipilimumab, at or shortly before surgery. The source of these receptors is an adult with non-small cell lung cancer. The conserved cysteine and the conserved F or W are not part of the CDR3 here. D genes are given only for firm matches.

j_call v_call d_call cdr3_aa
TRBJ2-7 TRBV18 - ASSPSLHKYEQY
TRBJ1-1 TRBV7-9 - ASSLSGNGAF
TRBJ2-1 TRBV19 - ASRLEGASYNEQF
TRBJ1-1 TRBV6-1 - ASSEQGRNTEAF
TRBJ2-7 TRBV7-2 - ASSLLGGPHEQY
TRBJ1-2 TRBV18 - ASSPQTSTQAGYT
TRBJ2-3 TRBV6-1 - ASSERGSSDTQY
TRBJ2-7 TRBV4-2 - ASSQEQGRQQY
TRBJ2-2 TRBV5-4 TRBD2 ASSSDSGGNTGELF
TRBJ2-6 TRBV7-9 - ASSSSRQVIMSGANVLT
TRBJ1-1 TRBV2 - ASSEVKGEAF
TRBJ1-3 TRBV4-1 TRBD1 ASSQDGQGANTIY
TRBJ1-5 TRBV28 - ASSFRDTRYSNQPQH
TRBJ1-1 TRBV2 - ASRSGVTEAF
TRBJ1-2 TRBV19 - ASGQISNYGYT
TRBJ1-5 TRBV2 - ASTGRYSNQPQH
TRBJ1-1 TRBV27 - ASSSPTGGRAF
TRBJ1-4 TRBV7-2 - ASSLGGSAQKLF
TRBJ1-5 TRBV2 - ASSVGRPEDQPQH
TRBJ2-2 TRBV18 - ASSPRIPGSGELF
TRBJ1-1 TRBV10-3 - AISARVFAEAF
TRBJ2-2 TRBV9 - ASSPPGTISGELF
TRBJ1-1 TRBV19 - ASSISGMAEAF
TRBJ2-5 TRBV10-3 TRBD1 AISKGQQETQY
TRBJ2-2 TRBV28 TRBD1 ASSYRDRGAPGELF
TRBJ2-3 TRBV7-4 - ASSSRRTDTQY
TRBJ1-5 TRBV27 - ASSYRGNQPQH
TRBJ2-1 TRBV5-1 TRBD1 ASSSGQGVSYNEQF
TRBJ1-2 TRBV2 - ASRVQGSVGGYT
TRBJ2-3 TRBV9 - ASSVVGQTTDTQY
TRBJ1-6 TRBV5-4 TRBD1 ASTWDRVENSPLH
TRBJ2-4 TRBV11-1 TRBD1 ASSVDRVRNIQY